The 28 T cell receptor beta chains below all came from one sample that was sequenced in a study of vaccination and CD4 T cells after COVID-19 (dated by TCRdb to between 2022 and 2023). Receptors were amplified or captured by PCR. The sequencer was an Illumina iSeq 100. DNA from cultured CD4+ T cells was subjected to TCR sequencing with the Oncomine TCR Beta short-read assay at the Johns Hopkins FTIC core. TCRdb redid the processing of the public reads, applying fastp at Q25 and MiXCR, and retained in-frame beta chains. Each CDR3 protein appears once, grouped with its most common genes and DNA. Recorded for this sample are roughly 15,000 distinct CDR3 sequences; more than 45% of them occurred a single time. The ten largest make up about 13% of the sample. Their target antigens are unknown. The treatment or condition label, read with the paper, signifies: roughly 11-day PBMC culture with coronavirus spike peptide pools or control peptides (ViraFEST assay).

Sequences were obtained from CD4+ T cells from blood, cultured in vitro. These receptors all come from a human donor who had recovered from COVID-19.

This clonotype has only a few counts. CDR3 nucleotides: TGTGCCAGCAGCCTCGGGTCCAGCGGGGGTAGTTATGAGCAGTTCTTC. The encoded protein is CASSLGSSGGSYEQFF. The rearrangement links TRBV5-5 to TRBJ2-1; 8 bases are shared with TRBD2. There are 16 residues in the CDR3. V gave up 4 bases and J gave up 8 bases; unmatched junction bases: 14. Germline CDR1 is SGHKS and CDR2 is YYEKEE (reference sequence).

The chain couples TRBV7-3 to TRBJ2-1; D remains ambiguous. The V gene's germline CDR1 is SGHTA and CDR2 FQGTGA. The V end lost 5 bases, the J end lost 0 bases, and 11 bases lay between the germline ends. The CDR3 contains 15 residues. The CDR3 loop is CASSQRSSSYNEQFF. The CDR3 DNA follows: TGTGCCAGCAGCCAGAGGTCTAGCTCCTACAATGAGCAGTTCTTC. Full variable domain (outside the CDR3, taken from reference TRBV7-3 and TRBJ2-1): GAGVSQTPSNKVTEKGKYVELRCDPISGHTALYWYRQSLGQGPEFLIYFQGTGAADDSGLPNDRFFAVRPEGSVSTLKIQRTERGDSAVYLCASSQRSSSYNEQFFGPGTRLTVL.

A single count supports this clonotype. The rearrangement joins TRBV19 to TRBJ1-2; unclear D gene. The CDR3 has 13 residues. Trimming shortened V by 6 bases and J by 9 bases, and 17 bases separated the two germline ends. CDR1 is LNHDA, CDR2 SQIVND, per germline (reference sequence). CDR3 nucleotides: TGTGCCAGTAGCAGAGAGACTCCTGGGAGCTACACCTTC. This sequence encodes CASSRETPGSYTF.

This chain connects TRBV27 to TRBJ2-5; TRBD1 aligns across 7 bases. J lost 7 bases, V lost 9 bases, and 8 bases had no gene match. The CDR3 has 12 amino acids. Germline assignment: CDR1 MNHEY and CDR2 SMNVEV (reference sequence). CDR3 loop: CARRYKGATQYF. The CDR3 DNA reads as TGTGCCAGGAGGTACAAGGGGGCGACCCAGTACTTC.

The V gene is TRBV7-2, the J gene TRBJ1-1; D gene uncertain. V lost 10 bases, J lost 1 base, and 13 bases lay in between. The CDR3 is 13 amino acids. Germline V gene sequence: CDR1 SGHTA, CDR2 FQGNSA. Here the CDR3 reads CATTMNRNTEAFF. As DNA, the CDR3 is TGTGCCACCACGATGAACCGGAACACTGAAGCTTTCTTT.

The CDR3 bases are TGTGCCAGCCGGTCGACGGTGAGCACAGATACGCAGTATTTT. The encoded protein is CASRSTVSTDTQYF. The V and J genes are TRBV5-6 and TRBJ2-3; no definite D call. The CDR3 length is 14 residues. Trimming cost V 7 bases and J 0 bases, with 12 bases left between them. CDR1 and CDR2 (germline): SGHDT, YYEEEE. The whole variable domain, filled in from reference TRBV5-6 and TRBJ2-3, reads DAGVTQSPTHLIKTRGQQVTLRCSPKSGHDTVSWYQQALGQGPQFIFQYYEEEERQRGNFPDRFSGHQFPNYSSELNVNALLLGDSALYLCASRSTVSTDTQYFGPGTRLTVL.

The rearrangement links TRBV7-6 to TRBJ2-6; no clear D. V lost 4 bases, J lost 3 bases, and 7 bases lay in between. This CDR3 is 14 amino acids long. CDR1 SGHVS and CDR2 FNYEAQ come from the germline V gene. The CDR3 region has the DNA TGTGCCAGCAGCTCCCTTAATGGGGCCAACGTCCTGACTTTC. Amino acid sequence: CASSSLNGANVLTF.

CDR3: CASTAGSYEQYF. The CDR3, as DNA: TGTGCCAGTACCGCTGGGAGCTACGAGCAGTACTTC. The chain recombines TRBV2 with TRBJ2-7; maybe TRBD2 (5 bases). Per the germline V gene, CDR1 is SNHLY and CDR2 is FYNNEI. The CDR3 runs 12 residues. V was pared by 9 bases and J by 3 bases, with 12 bases between. The variable domain in full, with the rest retrieved from reference TRBV2 and TRBJ2-7, is EPEVTQTPSHQVTQMGQEVILRCVPISNHLYFYWYRQILGQKVEFLVSFYNNEISEKSEIFDDQFSVERPDGSNFTLKIRSTKLEDSAMYFCASTAGSYEQYFGPGTRLTVT.

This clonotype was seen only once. The CDR3 here is CASRPPQRRTNEQYF. CDR3 nucleotides: TGTGCCAGCCGTCCTCCTCAGCGTAGGACCAACGAGCAGTACTTC. V is TRBV12-3 or TRBV12-4 and J is TRBJ2-7; D call uncertain. V was clipped by 8 bases and J by 5 bases, with 22 bases between them. CDR3 length equals 15 residues.

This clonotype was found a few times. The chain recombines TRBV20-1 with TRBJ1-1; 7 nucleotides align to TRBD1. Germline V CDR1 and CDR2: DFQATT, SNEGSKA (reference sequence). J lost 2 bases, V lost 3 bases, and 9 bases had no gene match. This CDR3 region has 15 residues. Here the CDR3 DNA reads TGCAGTGCTAGGGCACCCGGGACAGCAAACACTGAAGCTTTCTTT. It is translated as CSARAPGTANTEAFF.

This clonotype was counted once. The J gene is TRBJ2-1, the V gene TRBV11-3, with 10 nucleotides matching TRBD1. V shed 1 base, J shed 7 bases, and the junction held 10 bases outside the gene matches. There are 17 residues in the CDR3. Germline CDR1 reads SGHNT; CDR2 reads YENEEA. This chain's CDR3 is CASSLATGTGDINEQFF. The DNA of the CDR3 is TGTGCCAGCAGCTTAGCTACCGGGACAGGGGATATAAATGAGCAGTTCTTC.

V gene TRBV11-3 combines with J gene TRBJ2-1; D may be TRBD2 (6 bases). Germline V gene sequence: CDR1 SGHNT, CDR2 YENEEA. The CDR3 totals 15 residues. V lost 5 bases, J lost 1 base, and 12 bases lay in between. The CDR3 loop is CASSPREWSYNEQFF. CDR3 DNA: TGTGCCAGCAGCCCCCGGGAGTGGTCCTACAATGAGCAGTTCTTC. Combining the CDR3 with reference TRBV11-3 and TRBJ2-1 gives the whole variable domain EAGVVQSPRYKIIEKKQPVAFWCNPISGHNTLYWYLQNLGQGPELLIRYENEEAVDDSQLPKDRFSAERLKGVDSTLKIQPAELGDSAVYLCASSPREWSYNEQFFGPGTRLTVL.

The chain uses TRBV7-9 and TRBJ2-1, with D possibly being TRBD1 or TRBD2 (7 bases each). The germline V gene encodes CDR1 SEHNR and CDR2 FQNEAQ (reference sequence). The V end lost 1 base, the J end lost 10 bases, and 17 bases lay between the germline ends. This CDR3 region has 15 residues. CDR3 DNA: TGTGCCAGCAGCTTAGGAGGAGCGGGACAGCAAGAGCAGTTCTTC. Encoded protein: CASSLGGAGQQEQFF.

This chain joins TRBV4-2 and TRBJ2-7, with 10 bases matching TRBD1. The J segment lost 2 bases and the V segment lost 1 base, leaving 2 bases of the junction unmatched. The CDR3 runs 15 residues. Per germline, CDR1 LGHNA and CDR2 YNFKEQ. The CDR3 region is CASSQGTGGAYEQYF. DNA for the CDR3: TGTGCCAGCAGCCAAGGGACAGGGGGGGCCTACGAGCAGTACTTC.

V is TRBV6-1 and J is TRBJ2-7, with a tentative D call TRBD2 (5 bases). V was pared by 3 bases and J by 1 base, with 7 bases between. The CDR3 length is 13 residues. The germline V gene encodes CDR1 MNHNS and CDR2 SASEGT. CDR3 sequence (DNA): TGTGCCAGCAGTGATTGGGAGTCCTACGAGCAGTACTTC. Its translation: CASSDWESYEQYF.

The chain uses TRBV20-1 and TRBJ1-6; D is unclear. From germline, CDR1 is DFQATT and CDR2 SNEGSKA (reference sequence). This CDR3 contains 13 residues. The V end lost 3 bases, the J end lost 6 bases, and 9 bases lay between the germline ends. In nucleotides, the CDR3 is TGCAGTGCTAGGCAACAGTCTAATTCACCCCTCCACTTT. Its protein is CSARQQSNSPLHF.

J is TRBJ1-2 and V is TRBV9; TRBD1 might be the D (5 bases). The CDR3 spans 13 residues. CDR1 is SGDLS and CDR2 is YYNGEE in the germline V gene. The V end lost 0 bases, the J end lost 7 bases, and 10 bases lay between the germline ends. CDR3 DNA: TGTGCCAGCAGCGTAGCGGGGGATGGTGGCTACACCTTC. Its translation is CASSVAGDGGYTF.

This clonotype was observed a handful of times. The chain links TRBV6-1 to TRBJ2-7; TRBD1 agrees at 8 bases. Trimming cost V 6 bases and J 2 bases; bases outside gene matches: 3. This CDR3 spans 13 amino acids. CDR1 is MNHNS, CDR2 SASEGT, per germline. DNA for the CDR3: TGTGCCAGCAGCATACAGGGGGCCTACGAGCAGTACTTC. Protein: CASSIQGAYEQYF.

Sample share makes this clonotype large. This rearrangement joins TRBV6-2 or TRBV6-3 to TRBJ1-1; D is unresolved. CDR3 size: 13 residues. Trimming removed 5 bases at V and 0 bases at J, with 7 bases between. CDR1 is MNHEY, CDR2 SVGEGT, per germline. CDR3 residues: CASSRHLNTEAFF. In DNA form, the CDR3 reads TGTGCCAGCAGTCGACACTTGAACACTGAAGCTTTCTTT.

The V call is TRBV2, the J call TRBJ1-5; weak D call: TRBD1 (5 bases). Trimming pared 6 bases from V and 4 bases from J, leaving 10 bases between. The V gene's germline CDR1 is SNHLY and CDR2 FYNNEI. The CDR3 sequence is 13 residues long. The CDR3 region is CASSPGGNQPQHF. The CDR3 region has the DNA TGTGCCAGCAGCCCCGGGGGGAATCAGCCCCAGCATTTT.

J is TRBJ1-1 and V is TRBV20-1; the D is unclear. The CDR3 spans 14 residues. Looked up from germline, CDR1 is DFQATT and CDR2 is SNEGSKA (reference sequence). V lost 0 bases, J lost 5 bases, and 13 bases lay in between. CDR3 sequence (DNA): TGCAGTGCTAGAGATATGAGAGGCAGGACTGAAGCTTTCTTT. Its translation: CSARDMRGRTEAFF.

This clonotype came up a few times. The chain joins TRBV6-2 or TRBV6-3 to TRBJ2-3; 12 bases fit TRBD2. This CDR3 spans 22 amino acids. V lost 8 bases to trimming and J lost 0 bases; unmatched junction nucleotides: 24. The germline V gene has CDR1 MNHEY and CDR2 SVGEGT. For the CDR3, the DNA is TGTGCCAGCTATCTACGCCGTCTGGGGGGCCAGGGACTAGCGGGCAGCACAGATACGCAGTATTTT. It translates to CASYLRRLGGQGLAGSTDTQYF.

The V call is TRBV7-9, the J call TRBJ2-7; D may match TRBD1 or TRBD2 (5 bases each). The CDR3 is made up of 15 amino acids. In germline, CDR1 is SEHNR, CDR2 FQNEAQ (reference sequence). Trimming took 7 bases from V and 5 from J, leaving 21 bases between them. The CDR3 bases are TGTGCCAGCACCGCCCCCCAGGGACCTGACGACGAGCAGTACTTC. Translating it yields CASTAPQGPDDEQYF.

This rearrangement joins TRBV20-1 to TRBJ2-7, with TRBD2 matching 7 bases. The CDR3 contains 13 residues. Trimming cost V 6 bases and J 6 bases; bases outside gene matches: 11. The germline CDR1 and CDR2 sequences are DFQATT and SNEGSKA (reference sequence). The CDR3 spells CSASWAGEGEQYF. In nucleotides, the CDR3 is TGCAGTGCCTCCTGGGCGGGAGAGGGCGAGCAGTACTTC.

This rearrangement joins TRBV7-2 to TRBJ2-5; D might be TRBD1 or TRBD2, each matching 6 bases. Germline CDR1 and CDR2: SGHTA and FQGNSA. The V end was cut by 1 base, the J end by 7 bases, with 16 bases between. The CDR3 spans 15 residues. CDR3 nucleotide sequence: TGTGCCAGCAGCTTAGGTTCGGGGGCCTACGGGACCCAGTACTTC. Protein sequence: CASSLGSGAYGTQYF.

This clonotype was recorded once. CDR3 coding DNA: TGTGCCAGTAGTATAAAAGCTAGCGGGATGAGGAATGAGCAGTTCTTC. Residues: CASSIKASGMRNEQFF. V gene TRBV19 combines with J gene TRBJ2-1; 9 bases are a match to TRBD2. Trimming took 2 bases from V and 7 from J; bases not matched to a gene: 9. The CDR3 is 16 residues long. Germline V gene data show CDR1 as LNHDA and CDR2 as SQIVND (reference sequence). The variable domain in full, with the rest retrieved from reference TRBV19 and TRBJ2-1, is DGGITQSPKYLFRKEGQNVTLSCEQNLNHDAMYWYRQDPGQGLRLIYYSQIVNDFQKGDIAEGYSVSREKKESFPLTVTSAQKNPTAFYLCASSIKASGMRNEQFFGPGTRLTVL.

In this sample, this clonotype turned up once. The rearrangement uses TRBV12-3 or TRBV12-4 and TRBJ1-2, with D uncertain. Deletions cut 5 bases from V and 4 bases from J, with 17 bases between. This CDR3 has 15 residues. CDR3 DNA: TGTGCCAGCAGTCCCGACCGGGGAAATTTCTATGGCTACACCTTC. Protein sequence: CASSPDRGNFYGYTF.

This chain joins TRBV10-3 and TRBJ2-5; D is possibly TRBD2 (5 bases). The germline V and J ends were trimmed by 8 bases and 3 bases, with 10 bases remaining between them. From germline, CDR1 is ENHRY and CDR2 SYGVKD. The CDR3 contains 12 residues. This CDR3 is CAIAAREETQYF. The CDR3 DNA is TGTGCCATCGCGGCGAGGGAAGAGACCCAGTACTTC.